This T cell receptor (beta chain) comes out of a study of Ad26.COV2.S vaccination and SARS-CoV-2 variants. Overall study context: Ad26.COV2.S given intramuscularly, once or twice 56 days apart.

The CDR3 extends over 13 amino acids. V lost 7 bases and J 0 bases, leaving 10 bases between the germline ends. Treatment specified: some 20 received Ad26.COV2.S at low or high dose, single or two shots; about five received placebo; per-sample allocation not given. The samples were gathered on day 63 after the first injection of vaccine or placebo. Assay: immunoSEQ multiplex PCR; the TCRdb copy retains only in-frame clones and omits some. Here the sample spans around 450,000 clones, 75% to 90% being singletons. This specimen was peripheral blood, taken in a trial of Ad26.COV2.S vaccine versus placebo. This receptor was taken from a person aged 18-60 years who received the Ad26.COV2.S COVID-19 vaccine or a placebo. V gene TRBV12-3 or TRBV12-4 combines with J gene TRBJ2-7; D remains ambiguous. The CDR3 nucleotides are TGTGCCAGCATGGCAGAGAGCTCCTACGAGCAGTACTTC. Its translation: CASMAESSYEQYF.